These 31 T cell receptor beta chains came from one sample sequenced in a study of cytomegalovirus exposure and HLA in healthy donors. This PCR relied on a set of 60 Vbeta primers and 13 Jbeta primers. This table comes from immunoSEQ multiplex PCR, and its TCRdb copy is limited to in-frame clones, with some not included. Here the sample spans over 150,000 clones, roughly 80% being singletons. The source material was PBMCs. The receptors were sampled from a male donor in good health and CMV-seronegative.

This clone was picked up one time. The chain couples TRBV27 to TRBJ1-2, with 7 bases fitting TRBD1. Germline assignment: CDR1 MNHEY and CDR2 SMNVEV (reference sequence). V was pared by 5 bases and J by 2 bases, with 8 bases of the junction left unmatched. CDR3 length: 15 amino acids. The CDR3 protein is CASSLDPTGNYGYTF. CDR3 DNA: TGTGCCAGCAGTCTAGACCCGACAGGGAACTATGGCTACACCTTC.

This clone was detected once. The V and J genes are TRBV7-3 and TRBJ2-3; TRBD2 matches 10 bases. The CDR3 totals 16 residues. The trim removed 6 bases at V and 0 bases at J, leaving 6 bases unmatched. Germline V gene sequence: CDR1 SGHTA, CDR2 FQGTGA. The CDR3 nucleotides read TGTGCCAGCAGGACTAGCGGGCCAACTAGCACAGATACGCAGTATTTT. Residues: CASRTSGPTSTDTQYF.

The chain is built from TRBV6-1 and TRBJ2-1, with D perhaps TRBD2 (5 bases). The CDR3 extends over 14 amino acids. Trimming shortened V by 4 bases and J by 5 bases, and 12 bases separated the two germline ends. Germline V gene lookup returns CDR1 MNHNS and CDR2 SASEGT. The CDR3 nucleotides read TGTGCCAGCAGTGCCGGGGTAGAGAACAATGAGCAGTTCTTC. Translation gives CASSAGVENNEQFF.

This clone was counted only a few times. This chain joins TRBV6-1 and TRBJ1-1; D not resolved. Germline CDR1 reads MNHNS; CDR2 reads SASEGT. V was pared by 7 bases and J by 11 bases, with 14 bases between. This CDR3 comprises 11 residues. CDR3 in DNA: TGTGCCAGCAACCCGCGCGAGGGCGCTTTCTTT. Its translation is CASNPREGAFF.

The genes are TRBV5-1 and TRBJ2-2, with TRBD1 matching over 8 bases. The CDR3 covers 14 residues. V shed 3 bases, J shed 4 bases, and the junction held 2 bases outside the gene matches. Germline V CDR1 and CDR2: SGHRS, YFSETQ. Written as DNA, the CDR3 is TGCGCCAGCAGCTCAGGACAGGGCACCGGGGAGCTGTTTTTT. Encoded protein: CASSSGQGTGELFF.

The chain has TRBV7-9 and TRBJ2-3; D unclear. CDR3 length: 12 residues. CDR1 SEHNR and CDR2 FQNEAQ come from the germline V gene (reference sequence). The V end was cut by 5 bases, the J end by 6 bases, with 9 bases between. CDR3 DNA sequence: TGTGCCAGCAGCCAACTCGCGGATACGCAGTATTTT. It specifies CASSQLADTQYF.

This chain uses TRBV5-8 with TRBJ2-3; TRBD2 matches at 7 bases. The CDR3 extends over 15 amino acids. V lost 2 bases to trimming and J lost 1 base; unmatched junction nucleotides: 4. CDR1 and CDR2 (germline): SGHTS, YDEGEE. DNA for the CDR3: TGTGCCAGCAGCTTCGGACTAGGGGGCACAGATACGCAGTATTTT. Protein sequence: CASSFGLGGTDTQYF.

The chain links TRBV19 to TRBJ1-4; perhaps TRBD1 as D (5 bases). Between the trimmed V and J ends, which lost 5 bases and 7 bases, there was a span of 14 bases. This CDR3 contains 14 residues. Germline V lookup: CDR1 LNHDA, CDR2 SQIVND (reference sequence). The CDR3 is CASSSQGKGEKLFF. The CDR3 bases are TGTGCCAGTAGTTCCCAGGGTAAGGGTGAAAAACTGTTTTTT.

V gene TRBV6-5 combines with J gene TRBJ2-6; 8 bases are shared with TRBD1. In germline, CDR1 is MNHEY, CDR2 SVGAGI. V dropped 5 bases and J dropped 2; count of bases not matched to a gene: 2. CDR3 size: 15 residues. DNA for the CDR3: TGTGCCAGCAGTGGCAGGGGGCCTGGGGCCAACGTCCTGACTTTC. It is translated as CASSGRGPGANVLTF.

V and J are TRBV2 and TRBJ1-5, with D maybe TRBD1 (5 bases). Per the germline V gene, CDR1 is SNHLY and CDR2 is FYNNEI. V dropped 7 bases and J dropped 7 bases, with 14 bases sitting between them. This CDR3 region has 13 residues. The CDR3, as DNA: TGTGCCAGCATGGCAGGGCTTTACCAGCCCCAGCATTTT. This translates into CASMAGLYQPQHF. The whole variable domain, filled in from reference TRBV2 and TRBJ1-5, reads EPEVTQTPSHQVTQMGQEVILRCVPISNHLYFYWYRQILGQKVEFLVSFYNNEISEKSEIFDDQFSVERPDGSNFTLKIRSTKLEDSAMYFCASMAGLYQPQHFGDGTRLSIL.

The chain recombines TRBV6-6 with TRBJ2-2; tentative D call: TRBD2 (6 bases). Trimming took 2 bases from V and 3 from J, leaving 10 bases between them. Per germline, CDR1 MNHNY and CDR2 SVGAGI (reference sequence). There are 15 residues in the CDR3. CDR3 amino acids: CASSYGEAYTGELFF. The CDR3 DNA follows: TGTGCCAGCAGTTACGGGGAGGCTTACACCGGGGAGCTGTTTTTT.

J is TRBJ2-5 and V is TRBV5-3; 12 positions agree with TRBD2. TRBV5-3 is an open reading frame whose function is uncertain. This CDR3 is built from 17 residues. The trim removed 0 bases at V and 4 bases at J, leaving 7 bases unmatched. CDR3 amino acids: CARSLVLAGGSRETQYF. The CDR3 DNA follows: TGTGCCAGAAGCTTGGTTCTAGCGGGAGGGTCGCGAGAGACCCAGTACTTC.

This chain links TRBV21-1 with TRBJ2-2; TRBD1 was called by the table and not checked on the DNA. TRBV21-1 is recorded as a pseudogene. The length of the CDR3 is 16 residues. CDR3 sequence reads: CASNKQVRRLTGELFF. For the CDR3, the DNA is TGTGCCAGCAACAAACAGGTAAGAAGGTTGACCGGGGAGCTGTTTTTT.

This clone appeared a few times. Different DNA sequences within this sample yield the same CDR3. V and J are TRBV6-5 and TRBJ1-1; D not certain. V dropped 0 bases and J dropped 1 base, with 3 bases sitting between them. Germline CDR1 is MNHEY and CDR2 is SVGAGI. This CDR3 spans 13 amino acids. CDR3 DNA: TGTGCCAGCAGTTACTCCAAGAACACTGAAGCTTTCTTT. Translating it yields CASSYSKNTEAFF.

The CDR3 DNA is TGTGCCAGCAGCTTAGGCAGACTGAGCTCCTACGAGCAGTACTTC. It encodes CASSLGRLSSYEQYF. V and J are TRBV11-3 and TRBJ2-7; no definite D call. There are 15 residues in the CDR3. Germline V gene data show CDR1 as SGHNT and CDR2 as YENEEA. Deletions cut 1 base from V and 0 bases from J, with 10 bases between.

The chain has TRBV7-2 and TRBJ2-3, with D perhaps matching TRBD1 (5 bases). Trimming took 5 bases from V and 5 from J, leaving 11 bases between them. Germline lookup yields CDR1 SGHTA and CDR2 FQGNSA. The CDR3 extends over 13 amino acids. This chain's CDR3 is CASSLNQGDTQYF. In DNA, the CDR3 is TGTGCCAGCAGCCTCAATCAGGGAGATACGCAGTATTTT.

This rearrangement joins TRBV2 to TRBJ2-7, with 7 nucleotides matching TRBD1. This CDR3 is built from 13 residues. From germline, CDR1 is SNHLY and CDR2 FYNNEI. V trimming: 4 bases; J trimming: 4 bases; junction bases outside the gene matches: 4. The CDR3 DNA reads TGTGCCAGCAGTGGAGGGGGCGGTTACGAGCAGTACTTC. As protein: CASSGGGGYEQYF.

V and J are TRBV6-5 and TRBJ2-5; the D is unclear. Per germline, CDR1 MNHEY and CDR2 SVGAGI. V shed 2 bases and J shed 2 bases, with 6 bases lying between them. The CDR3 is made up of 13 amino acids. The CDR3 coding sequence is TGTGCCAGCAGTTACACGCAGCAAGAGACCCAGTACTTC. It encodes CASSYTQQETQYF.

CDR3 DNA: TGTGCCAGCAAAAATGGCCAGGTGAACACCGGGGAGCTGTTTTTT. It is translated as CASKNGQVNTGELFF. The rearrangement links TRBV6-1 to TRBJ2-2; unclear D gene. This CDR3 comprises 15 residues. CDR1 and CDR2 from the germline V gene are MNHNS and SASEGT. The ends were cut back, 7 bases at V and 1 base at J, with 13 bases in the middle.

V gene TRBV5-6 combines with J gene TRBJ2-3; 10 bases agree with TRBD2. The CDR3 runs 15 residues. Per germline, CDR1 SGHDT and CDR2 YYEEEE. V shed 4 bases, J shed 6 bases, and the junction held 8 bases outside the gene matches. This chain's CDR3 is CASSLLGLASDTQYF. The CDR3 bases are TGTGCCAGCAGCCTCCTGGGACTAGCGTCCGATACGCAGTATTTT.

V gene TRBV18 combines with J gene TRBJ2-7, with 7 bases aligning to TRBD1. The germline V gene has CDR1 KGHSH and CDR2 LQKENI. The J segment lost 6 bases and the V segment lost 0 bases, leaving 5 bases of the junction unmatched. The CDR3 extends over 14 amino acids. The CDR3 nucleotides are TGTGCCAGCTCACCACCCGGGACAGCGCTCGAGCAGTACTTC. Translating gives CASSPPGTALEQYF.

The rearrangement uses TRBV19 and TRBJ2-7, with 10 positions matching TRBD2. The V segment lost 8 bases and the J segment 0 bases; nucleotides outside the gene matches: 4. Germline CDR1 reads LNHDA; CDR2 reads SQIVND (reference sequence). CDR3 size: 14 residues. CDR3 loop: CASSWTSGSYEQYF. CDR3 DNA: TGTGCCAGTTCTTGGACTAGCGGCTCCTACGAGCAGTACTTC.

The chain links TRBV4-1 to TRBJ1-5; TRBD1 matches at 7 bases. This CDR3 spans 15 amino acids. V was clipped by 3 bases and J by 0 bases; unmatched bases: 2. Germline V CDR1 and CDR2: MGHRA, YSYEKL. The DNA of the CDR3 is TGCGCCAGCAGCCATGGACAGGCTAGCAATCAGCCCCAGCATTTT. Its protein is CASSHGQASNQPQHF.

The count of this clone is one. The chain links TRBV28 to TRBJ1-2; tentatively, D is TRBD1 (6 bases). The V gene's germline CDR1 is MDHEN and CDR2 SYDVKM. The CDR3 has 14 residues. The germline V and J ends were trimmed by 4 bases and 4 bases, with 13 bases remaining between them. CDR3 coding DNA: TGTGCCAGCAGTTCTTTTTCACAGGGCTATGGCTACACCTTC. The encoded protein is CASSSFSQGYGYTF.

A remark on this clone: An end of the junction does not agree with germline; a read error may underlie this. The CDR3, as DNA: TGTGCCAGCGGCTTAAACAGGGGCCCAGACGCCTTC. Encoded protein: CASGLNRGPDAF. The chain is built from TRBV7-6 and TRBJ1-2; 7 bases map to TRBD1. CDR3 length: 12 residues. Germline loops: CDR1 SGHVS, CDR2 FNYEAQ.

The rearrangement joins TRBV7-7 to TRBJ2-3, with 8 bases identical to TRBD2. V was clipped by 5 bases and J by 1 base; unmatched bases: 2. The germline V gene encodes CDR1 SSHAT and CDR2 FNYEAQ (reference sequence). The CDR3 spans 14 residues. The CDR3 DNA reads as TGTGCCAGCAGCGTGACTAGCGGCACAGATACGCAGTATTTT. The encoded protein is CASSVTSGTDTQYF.

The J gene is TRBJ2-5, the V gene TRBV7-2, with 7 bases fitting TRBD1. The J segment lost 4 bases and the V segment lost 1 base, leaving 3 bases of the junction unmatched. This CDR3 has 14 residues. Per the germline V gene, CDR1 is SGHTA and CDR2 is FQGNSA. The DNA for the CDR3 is TGTGCCAGCAGCTTAGAAGGGGGCAGAGAGACCCAGTACTTC. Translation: CASSLEGGRETQYF.

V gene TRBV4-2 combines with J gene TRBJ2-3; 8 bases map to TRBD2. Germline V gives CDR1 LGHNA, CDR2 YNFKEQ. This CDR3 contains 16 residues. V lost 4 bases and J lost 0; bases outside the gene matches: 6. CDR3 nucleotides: TGTGCCAGCAGCCTCCTTAGCGGGACTAGCACAGATACGCAGTATTTT. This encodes CASSLLSGTSTDTQYF.

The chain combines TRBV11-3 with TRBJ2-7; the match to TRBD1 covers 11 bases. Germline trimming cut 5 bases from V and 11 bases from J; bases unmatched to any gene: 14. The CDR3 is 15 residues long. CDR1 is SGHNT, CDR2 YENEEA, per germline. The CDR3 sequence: CASSAGEGQGAREYF. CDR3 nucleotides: TGTGCCAGCAGCGCCGGGGAAGGACAGGGGGCGCGGGAGTACTTC.

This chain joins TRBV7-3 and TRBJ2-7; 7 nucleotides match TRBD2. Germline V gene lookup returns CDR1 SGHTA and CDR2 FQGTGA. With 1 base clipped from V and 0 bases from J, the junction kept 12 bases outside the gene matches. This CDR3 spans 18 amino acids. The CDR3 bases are TGTGCCAGCAGCTTAAAAGGCGCAGCTAGCGGTAGCTCCTACGAGCAGTACTTC. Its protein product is CASSLKGAASGSSYEQYF.

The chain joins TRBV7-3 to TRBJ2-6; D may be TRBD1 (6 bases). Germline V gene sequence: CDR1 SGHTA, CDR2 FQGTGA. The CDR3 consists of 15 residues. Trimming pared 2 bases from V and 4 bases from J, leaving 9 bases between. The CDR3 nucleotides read TGTGCCAGCAGCTTACAGGGGCGGGGGGCCAACGTCCTGACTTTC. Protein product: CASSLQGRGANVLTF.